The 13 T cell receptor beta chains reported below all come from one sample, sequenced in a study of OX40 agonist ivuxolimab in advanced cancers. The method was immunoSEQ multiplex PCR; TCRdb's version includes in-frame clones alone and lacks a portion of them. Among about 59,000 clones listed, 84% were seen once. This specimen was CD4+ or CD8+ T cells sorted from blood, taken in a trial of the OX40 agonist ivuxolimab. Receptors originate from an adult with an advanced solid tumor such as melanoma, head and neck, liver or kidney cancer.

V and J are TRBV5-4 and TRBJ1-2; the D gene is possibly TRBD1 (5 bases). Germline lookup yields CDR1 SGHNT and CDR2 YYREEE (reference sequence). V was trimmed by 3 bases and J by 8 bases, leaving 17 bases between them. The CDR3 has 14 residues. The CDR3 DNA reads as TGTGCCAGCAGCTGGGGACCCACACCAGAGGGCTACACCTTC. Protein sequence: CASSWGPTPEGYTF.

The J gene is TRBJ1-1, the V gene TRBV5-1; 9 bases fit TRBD1. V shed 2 bases, J shed 5 bases, and the junction held 7 bases outside the gene matches. Germline V gene data show CDR1 as SGHRS and CDR2 as YFSETQ. The CDR3 spans 15 residues. Here the CDR3 reads CASSFTGGGETEAFF. The CDR3 nucleotides read TGCGCCAGCAGCTTTACAGGGGGCGGGGAGACTGAAGCTTTCTTT.

A single count supports this clone. The V call is TRBV9, the J call TRBJ1-2; TRBD1 matches 7 bases. CDR3 length equals 14 residues. Germline loops: CDR1 SGDLS, CDR2 YYNGEE. V lost 0 bases, J lost 8 bases, and 7 bases stayed unmatched. CDR3 in amino acids: CASSVETGRYGYTF. DNA of the CDR3: TGTGCCAGCAGCGTAGAGACAGGGCGGTACGGCTACACCTTC.

The J gene is TRBJ1-1, the V gene TRBV2; D possibly corresponds to TRBD1 (6 bases). The CDR3 consists of 13 residues. In germline, CDR1 is SNHLY, CDR2 FYNNEI. Trimming cost V 4 bases and J 2 bases, with 8 bases left between them. The CDR3 loop reads CASSGQANTEAFF. As DNA, the CDR3 is TGTGCCAGCAGTGGACAGGCTAACACTGAAGCTTTCTTT.

This chain joins TRBV11-2 and TRBJ1-3; no clear D. The germline CDR1 and CDR2 sequences are SGHAT and FQNNGV. The CDR3 has 15 residues. V was clipped by 6 bases and J by 0 bases, with 12 bases between them. The DNA of the CDR3 is TGTGCCAGCAGTCCATACCGAGGCTCTGGAAACACCATATATTTT. Translating it yields CASSPYRGSGNTIYF.

The gene calls are TRBV12-5 and TRBJ2-1, with no clear D. This CDR3 contains 16 residues. Germline CDR1 reads LGHNT; CDR2 reads FRNRAP. V was trimmed by 4 bases and J by 0 bases, leaving 13 bases between them. The chain's CDR3 is CASGSLLKLSYNEQFF. The CDR3 coding sequence is TGTGCTAGTGGTTCCCTCCTCAAACTCTCCTACAATGAGCAGTTCTTC.

The chain uses TRBV2 and TRBJ2-3, with a weak D call TRBD1 (6 bases). There are 15 residues in the CDR3. Trimming took 7 bases from V and 6 from J, leaving 20 bases between them. Germline V gene data show CDR1 as SNHLY and CDR2 as FYNNEI. The CDR3 sequence is CASITPHSGGDTQYF. For the CDR3, the DNA is TGTGCCAGCATTACCCCCCATAGTGGGGGCGATACGCAGTATTTT.

The chain joins TRBV11-1 to TRBJ2-1; TRBD2 agrees at 11 bases. The germline gives CDR1 SGHAT, CDR2 FQDESV (reference sequence). CDR3 size: 15 residues. V lost 5 bases to trimming and J lost 4 bases; unmatched junction nucleotides: 4. Here the CDR3 DNA reads TGTGCCAGCAGCCCTAGCGGGAGGTCGTACAATGAGCAGTTCTTC. This sequence encodes CASSPSGRSYNEQFF.

The chain is built from TRBV5-1 and TRBJ2-5; D remains unclear. The CDR3 extends over 13 amino acids. The V end lost 3 bases, the J end lost 5 bases, and 11 bases lay between the germline ends. CDR1 SGHRS and CDR2 YFSETQ come from the germline V gene. This CDR3 is CASSSGPKETQYF. The CDR3 DNA sequence: TGCGCCAGCAGCTCCGGGCCCAAGGAGACCCAGTACTTC.

The rearrangement links TRBV29-1 to TRBJ1-2; 7 bases map to TRBD1. V trimming: 3 bases; J trimming: 4 bases; junction bases outside the gene matches: 8. The germline CDR1 and CDR2 sequences are SQVTM and ANQGSEA. The CDR3 extends over 14 amino acids. The CDR3 is CSVERQGLGYGYTF. The CDR3 region has the DNA TGCAGCGTTGAGAGACAGGGTCTGGGCTATGGCTACACCTTC. Supplemented by reference TRBV29-1 and TRBJ1-2, the full variable domain reads SAVISQKPSRDICQRGTSLTIQCQVDSQVTMMFWYRQQPGQSLTLIATANQGSEATYESGFVIDKFPISRPNLTFSTLTVSNMSPEDSSIYLCSVERQGLGYGYTFGSGTRLTVV.

The chain carries TRBV7-7 and TRBJ1-2; TRBD1 matches 7 bases. Germline V CDR1 and CDR2: SSHAT, FNYEAQ (reference sequence). The V segment lost 5 bases and the J segment 3 bases; nucleotides outside the gene matches: 15. CDR3 length equals 17 residues. The CDR3 protein is CASSQQTLKGTDYGYTF. Here the CDR3 DNA reads TGTGCCAGCAGCCAACAAACCTTAAAAGGGACAGACTATGGCTACACCTTC.

This clone was found a few times. V usage is TRBV5-1 and J usage is TRBJ2-7; TRBD1 aligns across 10 bases. J lost 6 bases, V lost 4 bases, and 13 bases had no gene match. The CDR3 is 16 residues long. Germline V lookup: CDR1 SGHRS, CDR2 YFSETQ. CDR3 sequence (DNA): TGCGCCAGCAGCAGTTCGGGACAGGGGTCCTCCGTCGAGCAGTACTTC. Translating it yields CASSSSGQGSSVEQYF.

The chain links TRBV30 to TRBJ1-4; D is unclear. CDR3 size: 15 residues. V lost 0 bases and J lost 0, with 8 bases in between. The germline gives CDR1 GTSNPN, CDR2 SVGIG (reference sequence). The CDR3 sequence is CAWSVGSSTNEKLFF. For the CDR3, the DNA is TGTGCCTGGAGTGTAGGCAGCTCAACTAATGAAAAACTGTTTTTT.